A selection of T cell receptor beta chains follows, all from one sample in a study of siplizumab effects on memory and regulatory T cells. Only in-frame clones appear in the TCRdb table, and some are missing; sequencing was by immunoSEQ multiplex PCR. The sample holds some 96,000 clones, about 94% seen once. The sequenced material came from non-Treg CD4+ T cells sorted from blood. The receptor set was obtained from a human donor in good health. Each CDR3 is given with its conserved first and last residue. Fields, in order: J gene, D gene, clone size, V gene, CDR3 DNA, CDR3 protein. The D gene is left open where the match is weak. The size entry is marked missing in some rows and otherwise reads once, few, many or a size class.

TRBJ2-1 TRBD2 NA TRBV5-1 TGCGCCAGCAGCTTGACTAGCGGAAAGCGGAATGAGCAGTTCTTC CASSLTSGKRNEQFF
TRBJ1-6 TRBD1 NA TRBV7-2 TGTGCCAGCAGCTTCGGGACAGGGACCCAGCAGCCCCTCCACTTT CASSFGTGTQQPLHF
TRBJ2-7 NA NA TRBV29-1 TGCAGCGTTGAGAAAAACAGGGAGGGGAACTACGAGCAGTACTTC CSVEKNREGNYEQYF
TRBJ1-1 TRBD1 NA TRBV19 TGTGCCAGTAGTCCCGCCTCGTACTTAACAGGGGTGAACACTGAAGCTTTCTTT CASSPASYLTGVNTEAFF
TRBJ2-7 NA NA TRBV5-1 TGCGCCAGCAGCGCCTCCTACGAGCAGTACTTC CASSASYEQYF
TRBJ1-2 NA NA TRBV28 TGTGCCAGCAGGTCAGGCTTTAACTATGGCTACACCTTC CASRSGFNYGYTF
TRBJ2-3 NA NA TRBV29-1 TGCAGCGGGCGACAGAACTTAGATACGCAGTATTTT CSGRQNLDTQYF
TRBJ1-2 NA NA TRBV5-4 TGTGCCAGCAGCCTTACGCTCGGGACGGGCTATGGCTACACCTTC CASSLTLGTGYGYTF
TRBJ1-2 TRBD1 NA TRBV18 TGTGCCAGCTCACGTTACCGGGACAGCAACTATGGCTACACCTTC CASSRYRDSNYGYTF
TRBJ1-2 TRBD1 NA TRBV27 TGTGCCAGCAGTTTAGGTTACCTCGATACAGGGGTAGATGGCTACACCTTC CASSLGYLDTGVDGYTF
TRBJ1-5 NA once TRBV6-5 TGTGCCAGCAGTTATAACCCATATAGCAATCAGCCCCAGCATTTT CASSYNPYSNQPQHF
TRBJ2-5 TRBD2 NA TRBV27 TGTGCCAGCAGTTCCCCCCTAGCGGGAGGAGTTCGGGAGACCCAGTACTTC CASSSPLAGGVRETQYF
TRBJ2-2 TRBD2 once TRBV7-9 TGTGCCAGCACCAGCGGGGCGTCGAACACCGGGGAGCTGTTTTTT CASTSGASNTGELFF
TRBJ2-7 NA NA TRBV27 TGTGCCAGCAGTCTCACACCGTACTACGAGCAGTACTTC CASSLTPYYEQYF
TRBJ2-2 TRBD2 once TRBV5-4 TGTGCCAGCAGCCCGGGACTAGCGGGCTCCGGGGAGCTGTTTTTT CASSPGLAGSGELFF
TRBJ2-4 NA NA TRBV2 TGTGCCAGCAGCCTGGTAGCAGCCAAAAACATTCAGTACTTC CASSLVAAKNIQYF
TRBJ2-7 NA NA TRBV29-1 TGCAGCGTTGAAGAAGGAGGGGAGGTGTACTTC CSVEEGGEVYF
TRBJ2-7 TRBD2 NA TRBV19 TGTGCCAGTAGTACCCGGACTAGCGGGGTGTCCTACGAGCAGTACTTC CASSTRTSGVSYEQYF
TRBJ2-3 NA NA TRBV18 TGTGCCAGCTCACCGCCGGGACGGTCCACAGATACGCAGTATTTT CASSPPGRSTDTQYF
TRBJ1-2 NA NA TRBV19 TGTGCCAGTAGTATAGGGCCAGCTAACTATGGCTACACCTTC CASSIGPANYGYTF
TRBJ2-1 TRBD2 NA TRBV29-1 TGCAGCGTCGCCAGCCTCCGGGGGGGGAGGAGTGAGCAGTTCTTC CSVASLRGGRSEQFF
TRBJ1-2 NA NA TRBV12-2 TGTGCAAGTCGCTCTTGGACAGGGAACTATGGCTACACCTTC CASRSWTGNYGYTF
TRBJ1-3 NA once TRBV9 TGTGCCAGCAGCGTAGCTTGGGCTTATGGAAACACCATATATTTT CASSVAWAYGNTIYF
TRBJ1-2 NA NA TRBV18 TGTGCCAGCTCACCGTCCGGGGGCTATGGCTACACCTTC CASSPSGGYGYTF